The 14 T cell receptor beta chains listed next were all sequenced from one sample in a study of blood T cells in healthy people across ages. A second PCR of 7 to 11 cycles used a sample-barcoded 5' primer and a J-beta primer mix. Each CDR3 protein is one row after TCRdb ran MiXCR on the 5' RACE reads. The table has roughly 800,000 distinct CDR3 sequences, approximately 25% seen once. The data also belong to a second study, concerning T cells of mothers and their children.

Sequenced material: blood. The receptors stem from a boy younger than 18 in good health.

This rearrangement joins TRBV9 to TRBJ1-1; the D gene is possibly TRBD1 (5 bases). The CDR3 totals 15 residues. V was pared by 3 bases and J by 1 base, with 13 bases between. Germline CDR1 and CDR2: SGDLS and YYNGEE. CDR3 DNA: TGTGCCAGCAGCGCCTCGGGGGGATGGAACACTGAAGCTTTCTTT. It codes for CASSASGGWNTEAFF. Complete variable domain (other parts from reference TRBV9 and TRBJ1-1): DSGVTQTPKHLITATGQRVTLRCSPRSGDLSVYWYQQSLDQGLQFLIQYYNGEERAKGNILERFSAQQFPDLHSELNLSSLELGDSALYFCASSASGGWNTEAFFGQGTRLTVV.

The chain joins TRBV20-1 to TRBJ1-6; no firm D call. With 0 bases removed from V and 0 bases from J, the gap between germline ends came to 3 bases. Germline V gene data show CDR1 as DFQATT and CDR2 as SNEGSKA (reference sequence). This CDR3 is 14 amino acids long. This chain's CDR3 is CSAREFSYNSPLHF. CDR3 bases: TGCAGTGCTAGAGAGTTCTCCTATAATTCACCCCTCCACTTT.

The J gene is TRBJ2-1, the V gene TRBV29-1, with TRBD2 as a possible D gene (6 bases). In germline, CDR1 is SQVTM, CDR2 ANQGSEA. The CDR3 is 13 residues long. V lost 1 base and J 10 bases, leaving 14 bases between the germline ends. The CDR3 here is CSVEAGSGGEQFF. The DNA of the CDR3 is TGCAGCGTTGAAGCCGGGAGCGGCGGGGAGCAGTTCTTC.

This sequence joins TRBV6-2 or TRBV6-3 and TRBJ2-7; TRBD2 aligns across 14 bases. CDR3 size: 17 residues. Germline V gene lookup returns CDR1 MNHEY and CDR2 SVGEGT. After removal of 5 bases from V and 5 bases from J, the junction contained 11 bases not matched to a gene. The CDR3 spells CASSRSGLAGAMHEQYF. As DNA, the CDR3 is TGTGCCAGCAGTCGATCGGGACTAGCGGGGGCCATGCACGAGCAGTACTTC.

The chain links TRBV7-9 to TRBJ2-5; 8 positions agree with TRBD2. Trimming took 1 base from V and 5 from J; bases not matched to a gene: 12. Germline-derived CDR1 and CDR2 are SEHNR and FQNEAQ (reference sequence). The CDR3 consists of 17 residues. The CDR3 DNA reads TGTGCCAGCAGCTTAGTTGTTATCGGGGGGGTTCGTGAGACCCAGTACTTC. Translating it yields CASSLVVIGGVRETQYF.

The chain joins TRBV15 to TRBJ1-2; TRBD1 matches 9 bases. Germline trimming cut 3 bases from V and 2 bases from J; bases unmatched to any gene: 7. This CDR3 comprises 16 residues. Germline V lookup: CDR1 LNHNV, CDR2 YYDKDF (reference sequence). The CDR3 here is CATSREWDRENYGYTF. CDR3 bases: TGTGCCACCAGCAGGGAATGGGACAGGGAAAACTATGGCTACACCTTC.

J is TRBJ2-3 and V is TRBV7-3; D gene uncertain. This CDR3 is 13 amino acids long. Germline lookup yields CDR1 SGHTA and CDR2 FQGTGA. The V end lost 6 bases, the J end lost 6 bases, and 13 bases lay between the germline ends. The CDR3 region is CASSLTEADTQYF. CDR3 nucleotides: TGTGCCAGCAGTCTAACTGAGGCGGATACGCAGTATTTT.

This chain links TRBV3-1 with TRBJ2-7; possibly TRBD1 or TRBD2 for D (5 bases each). Germline V lookup: CDR1 LGHDT, CDR2 YNNKEL (reference sequence). V lost 9 bases and J lost 2, with 17 bases in between. The CDR3 has 14 residues. The CDR3: CASTFGTGTYEQYF. The CDR3 DNA follows: TGTGCCAGTACTTTCGGGACGGGGACCTACGAGCAGTACTTC.

This clonotype was seen a few times. The CDR3 DNA follows: TGTGCCAGCAGTTTTGATTACTATGGCTACACCTTC. It yields the protein CASSFDYYGYTF. The chain employs TRBV12-3 or TRBV12-4 and TRBJ1-2; D gene ambiguous. The V and J ends lost 3 bases and 3 bases respectively, with 5 bases between them. CDR3 length: 12 amino acids.

A few counts support this clonotype. V usage is TRBV29-1 and J usage is TRBJ2-7; 9 bases align to TRBD1. The CDR3 extends over 14 amino acids. Germline lookup yields CDR1 SQVTM and CDR2 ANQGSEA. The ends lost 0 bases at V and 3 bases at J; junction bases unmatched: 3. CDR3 DNA: TGCAGCGTTGAAGAAGGGACAGGGCTCTACGAGCAGTACTTC. This gives the protein CSVEEGTGLYEQYF.

The chain recombines TRBV6-6 with TRBJ2-2, with D perhaps TRBD1 (6 bases). CDR1 and CDR2 (germline): MNHNY, SVGAGI (reference sequence). Trimming stripped 7 bases from V and 10 bases from J, with 16 bases between. The CDR3 totals 13 residues. CDR3 residues: CASTSTGWEELFF. DNA of the CDR3: TGTGCCAGCACCAGCACAGGGTGGGAGGAGCTGTTTTTT.

This chain uses TRBV7-2 with TRBJ1-1, with a possible D match to TRBD1 (5 bases). The CDR3 sequence is 15 residues long. The V and J ends lost 5 bases and 4 bases respectively, with 17 bases between them. Germline CDR1 SGHTA, CDR2 FQGNSA. This CDR3 reads CASSRPPGGTTEAFF. DNA for the CDR3: TGTGCCAGCAGCAGGCCCCCGGGCGGGACCACTGAAGCTTTCTTT.

This clonotype has a handful of counts. The chain employs TRBV6-2 or TRBV6-3 and TRBJ2-5, with D possibly TRBD2 on 6 matching bases. Trimming removed 5 bases from V and 7 bases from J, with 20 bases in between. CDR1 is MNHEY and CDR2 is SVGEGT in the germline V gene. This CDR3 contains 15 residues. The CDR3 nucleotides are TGTGCCAGCAGTCCGGCGGGGCTCCCTGAGGGGACCCAGTACTTC. This codes for CASSPAGLPEGTQYF.

The V gene is TRBV11-2, the J gene TRBJ2-1, with 10 bases lining up with TRBD2. The CDR3 is 15 residues long. The germline V gene encodes CDR1 SGHAT and CDR2 FQNNGV. The J segment lost 6 bases and the V segment lost 5 bases, leaving 7 bases of the junction unmatched. The CDR3 spells CASSLLAGTPNEQFF. The CDR3 nucleotides read TGTGCCAGCAGCCTACTAGCGGGAACACCCAATGAGCAGTTCTTC.